This T cell receptor beta chain was found in a study of graft-versus-host responses after intestinal transplantation (dated by TCRdb to 2020 to 2022). Looking at the study overall: The transplants that recipients received were multivisceral, liver-intestinal, or isolated intestinal. Alloreactive clones were identified by sequencing pre-transplant mixed lymphocyte reaction products and comparing them with unstimulated pre-transplant donor and recipient T cells. Instead of going to the commercial service, samples from a few later patients were sequenced in-house on an Illumina MiSeq and processed with MiXCR. Donor T cell macrochimerism was defined as a peak of at least 4% donor T cells among recipient peripheral blood mononuclear cells. Bulk TCR-beta CDR3 sequencing was used to track graft-versus-host and host-versus-graft alloreactive T cell clones in the graft, circulation and bone marrow after intestinal transplantation. The cohort enrolled about two dozen intestinal transplant recipients including one retransplant, and a few patients lacking pretransplant specimens were excluded. Every recipient was given anti-thymocyte globulin induction, followed by around three years of maintenance tacrolimus and steroids.

Libraries were prepared through the immunoSEQ multiplex PCR assay. In most patients, genomic DNA was isolated using the Qiagen DNeasy Blood and Tissue Kit and sent frozen to Adaptive Biotechnologies for TCR sequencing. High-throughput TCR-beta CDR3 sequencing of genomic DNA from most patients was performed by Adaptive Biotechnologies. In the source study's methods: TCR sequencing data were retrieved from Adaptive's ImmunoSEQ software for 15 to 20 patients, whereas three other patients were processed with MiXCR and VDJtools. To correct CD4 versus CD8 sorting errors, any sequence found in both subsets at a frequency ratio below 5:1 was removed. CDR3 nucleotide sequences shared between donor and recipient were removed because the origin of such sequences could not be assigned. Alloreactive clones required at least 2-fold expansion over unstimulated cells and minimum CFSE-low frequency of 0.002% (template counts) or 0.001% (read counts). Mappable clones were those detected in sequenced pre-transplant spleen, lymph node, or MLR CFSE-low populations of the donor or recipient. The cumulative frequency of alloreactive clones was calculated as a percentage of all sequences, weighted by copy number. TCRdb holds this immuneACCESS table with in-frame rearrangements only. Some clones are missing; in checked studies, unresolved V genes explain under half, and the rest has no known cause. V and J calls and clone size are given by that table; D and trimming were obtained from the DNA. The sample table lists some 83,000 clones, around 92% of them with a count of one. Roughly 0.1% of the sample belongs to the ten largest clones.

Interpreted using the paper, the time point label stands for: cells obtained before transplantation from donor or recipient. CD3+CD4+ and CD3+CD8+ populations were FACS-sorted from unstimulated pre-transplant donor and recipient cells taken from spleen or lymph nodes. The paper as a whole reports these results and caveats: The conclusions were limited by the relatively low number and heterogeneity of the intestinal transplant patients. In the allografts of patients with donor T cell macrochimerism, GvH to HvG T cell clonal ratios were high. GvH clones turned up in recipient bone marrow, with some appearing earlier in ileal mucosa or blood, a pattern consistent with an intestinal mucosal origin. Peak levels of circulating GvH clones were associated with declines in HvG clones early after transplant.

In the case of this clone: No antigen is known for it. No per-base quality is available; no much larger clone lies one base away.

Looking up the germline V gene yields CDR1 LGHNA and CDR2 YSLEER. V ends up 2 bases short and J 4 bases short, with an unmatched junction base count of 7. Its CDR3 holds 15 amino acids, cysteine through phenylalanine. Only the CDR3 portion is preserved as DNA: 45 bases, with reading frame beginning at the first base. The receptor's source is a human donor who received an intestinal transplant. The chain employs TRBV4-3 and TRBJ1-2, with 7 bases matching TRBD1. The material sequenced was unstimulated CD4+ T cells sorted from spleen or lymph node cells, taken before intestinal transplant. Here the CDR3 is given as CASSQTDRETYGYTF. The base sequence is TGCGCCAGCAGCCAAACCGACAGGGAAACCTATGGCTACACCTTC.